Shown below are 28 T cell receptor beta chains from a single sample sequenced in a study of blood T cell repertoires in COVID-19. Data came from immunoSEQ multiplex PCR; TCRdb stores just in-frame clones and leaves some out. The sample holds 180,000 or so clones, roughly 88% seen once. The specimen sequenced was peripheral blood. These receptors were taken from a man in his sixties with acute or convalescent COVID-19.

This sequence joins TRBV6-6 and TRBJ1-3; D is undetermined. The V end lost 3 bases, the J end lost 0 bases, and 6 bases lay between the germline ends. Germline V gene data show CDR1 as MNHNY and CDR2 as SVGAGI (reference sequence). The CDR3 extends over 14 amino acids. In DNA form, the CDR3 reads TGTGCCAGCAGTTATGAGGACTCTGGAAACACCATATATTTT. This sequence encodes CASSYEDSGNTIYF.

The chain joins TRBV16 to TRBJ2-1; TRBD1 aligns across 9 bases. Trimming at V came to 4 bases and at J to 7 bases, leaving 11 bases not matched to a gene. Germline assignment: CDR1 KGHSY and CDR2 FQNENV. CDR3 length equals 16 residues. The CDR3 sequence is CASSPKAGQGINEQFF. The CDR3 bases are TGTGCCAGCAGCCCGAAAGCGGGACAGGGAATTAATGAGCAGTTCTTC.

This clone has only a few counts. The genes are TRBV18 and TRBJ2-5; D unresolved. The CDR3 length is 14 residues. Germline V CDR1 and CDR2: KGHSH, LQKENI. Trimming took 3 bases from V and 1 from J, leaving 9 bases between them. The CDR3 nucleotides are TGTGCCAGCTCACCCCCCCGGAGCCAAGAGACCCAGTACTTC. As protein: CASSPPRSQETQYF.

This clone occurred a few times. V and J are TRBV9 and TRBJ1-4; D possibly corresponds to TRBD1 (5 bases). Trimming removed 4 bases at V and 6 bases at J, with 16 bases between. Looked up from germline, CDR1 is SGDLS and CDR2 is YYNGEE. The CDR3 spans 15 residues. The CDR3 loop reads CASSPRQSADEKLFF. The CDR3 DNA sequence: TGTGCCAGCAGCCCACGACAGAGCGCGGATGAAAAACTGTTTTTT.

V and J are TRBV30 and TRBJ2-5, with TRBD2 identical over 13 bases. Germline V gene lookup returns CDR1 GTSNPN and CDR2 SVGIG (reference sequence). V shed 2 bases and J 4 bases; nucleotides not matched to a gene: 7. The CDR3 spans 16 residues. CDR3 in DNA: TGTGCCTGGAGTTGGACTAGCGGGAGCTTAGGAGAGACCCAGTACTTC. Translated: CAWSWTSGSLGETQYF.

The chain is built from TRBV5-1 and TRBJ2-1; 11 bases agree with TRBD2. Per germline, CDR1 SGHRS and CDR2 YFSETQ. The CDR3 is 16 amino acids. V was clipped by 4 bases and J by 10 bases; unmatched bases: 13. CDR3 DNA: TGCGCCAGCAGCACACCGGGACTAGCGGCTTCGAGGGAGCAGTTCTTC. This translates into CASSTPGLAASREQFF.

The chain has TRBV24-1 and TRBJ2-7; D is undetermined. The CDR3 runs to 12 residues. Germline CDR1 is KGHDR and CDR2 is SFDVKD. V was cut by 6 bases and J by 3 bases, with 8 bases left in between. The CDR3, as DNA: TGTGCCACCAGTAAGTTCGGCTACGAGCAGTACTTC. This sequence encodes CATSKFGYEQYF.

The CDR3 DNA is TGTGCCAGCAGCCTCCAGGGGGCGCGGTACGAGCAGTACTTC. This gives the protein CASSLQGARYEQYF. The genes are TRBV5-4 and TRBJ2-7, with 8 positions matching TRBD1. J lost 4 bases, V lost 4 bases, and 7 bases had no gene match. CDR1 is SGHNT and CDR2 is YYREEE in the germline V gene (reference sequence). The CDR3 sequence is 14 residues long.

The chain couples TRBV5-1 to TRBJ2-2; possible D gene TRBD2, 7 bases. Germline assignment: CDR1 SGHRS and CDR2 YFSETQ. The CDR3 is 15 amino acids. Trimming took off 3 bases at V and 3 bases at J, with 12 bases between the two ends. The CDR3 bases are TGCGCCAGCAGCTACCAGGGGAGGGACACCGGGGAGCTGTTTTTT. This gives the protein CASSYQGRDTGELFF.

The rearrangement joins TRBV28 to TRBJ2-1; 10 bases match TRBD1. Germline CDR1 MDHEN, CDR2 SYDVKM. This CDR3 comprises 14 residues. The trim removed 8 bases at V and 7 bases at J, leaving 8 bases unmatched. CDR3 DNA: TGTGCCAGCGCCCCACCGGGACAGGGGAATGAGCAGTTCTTC. Translating gives CASAPPGQGNEQFF.

The chain uses TRBV12-3 or TRBV12-4 and TRBJ1-1; D is ambiguous. CDR3 length: 13 residues. V was clipped by 3 bases and J by 1 base, with 6 bases between them. DNA of the CDR3: TGTGCCAGCAGTTTCGAGAGGAACACTGAAGCTTTCTTT. Protein: CASSFERNTEAFF.

This sequence joins TRBV7-2 and TRBJ2-7, with 8 bases identical to TRBD2. V dropped 5 bases and J dropped 2; count of bases not matched to a gene: 5. Germline V gene lookup returns CDR1 SGHTA and CDR2 FQGNSA. There are 14 residues in the CDR3. CDR3 nucleotide sequence: TGTGCCAGCAGCCGTCTAGCGGGTACCTACGAGCAGTACTTC. It translates to CASSRLAGTYEQYF.

This clone was detected only a few times. The gene calls are TRBV2 and TRBJ2-5; a weak D match, TRBD2 (6 bases). The germline gives CDR1 SNHLY, CDR2 FYNNEI. CDR3 length: 13 amino acids. The V end lost 11 bases, the J end lost 5 bases, and 18 bases lay between the germline ends. CDR3 sequence reads: CAGNRRAGETQYF. CDR3 DNA sequence: TGTGCCGGAAACCGGAGGGCAGGGGAGACCCAGTACTTC.

The genes are TRBV5-1 and TRBJ2-7, with D maybe TRBD1 (5 bases). The CDR3 loop spans 14 amino acids. The germline V gene encodes CDR1 SGHRS and CDR2 YFSETQ. V was shortened by 4 bases and J by 4 bases, with 15 bases between the two germline ends. The CDR3 region is CASSGVTARYEQYF. The CDR3 nucleotides read TGCGCCAGCAGCGGTGTGACAGCCAGGTACGAGCAGTACTTC. Complete variable domain (other parts from reference TRBV5-1 and TRBJ2-7): KAGVTQTPRYLIKTRGQQVTLSCSPISGHRSVSWYQQTPGQGLQFLFEYFSETQRNKGNFPGRFSGRQFSNSRSEMNVSTLELGDSALYLCASSGVTARYEQYFGPGTRLTVT.

The chain employs TRBV6-2 or TRBV6-3 and TRBJ2-1, with unresolved D. Germline assignment: CDR1 MNHEY and CDR2 SVGEGT. The V end was cut by 4 bases, the J end by 0 bases, with 10 bases between. This CDR3 contains 15 residues. The chain's CDR3 is CASSSAAGSYNEQFF. CDR3 nucleotide sequence: TGTGCCAGCAGTTCCGCGGCTGGCTCCTACAATGAGCAGTTCTTC.

This clone came up once. V is TRBV7-3 and J is TRBJ2-3, with 9 positions matching TRBD2. Germline loops: CDR1 SGHTA, CDR2 FQGTGA. This CDR3 spans 15 amino acids. V shed 3 bases, J shed 3 bases, and the junction held 4 bases outside the gene matches. CDR3 bases: TGTGCCAGCAGCTTGGGACTAGCAAATACAGATACGCAGTATTTT. Residues: CASSLGLANTDTQYF.

The chain is built from TRBV5-4 and TRBJ2-7; 7 nucleotides align to TRBD2. The CDR3 is 15 residues long. J gave up 0 bases and V 2 bases, and 5 bases lay outside the gene matches. Germline CDR1 is SGHNT and CDR2 is YYREEE (reference sequence). The CDR3 sequence: CASSFAGESSYEQYF. CDR3 sequence (DNA): TGTGCCAGCAGCTTTGCGGGGGAGAGCTCCTACGAGCAGTACTTC.

This chain connects TRBV7-8 to TRBJ2-7; D gene uncertain. The CDR3 extends over 12 amino acids. Germline V lookup: CDR1 SGHVS, CDR2 FQNEAQ. Deletions cut 4 bases from V and 7 bases from J, with 11 bases between. CDR3 region: CASSSAYEEQYF. CDR3 sequence (DNA): TGTGCCAGCAGCTCCGCCTATGAAGAGCAGTACTTC.

The V call is TRBV19, the J call TRBJ2-7; 11 bases map to TRBD1. This CDR3 region has 16 residues. Germline V lookup: CDR1 LNHDA, CDR2 SQIVND (reference sequence). V shed 4 bases, J shed 3 bases, and the junction held 8 bases outside the gene matches. As DNA, the CDR3 is TGTGCCAGTAGTAAGTCCTGGGGACAGGGGGGCTACGAGCAGTACTTC. Translated, it gives CASSKSWGQGGYEQYF.

The chain combines TRBV7-6 with TRBJ2-7; no reliable D call. Trimming pared 5 bases from V and 1 base from J, leaving 15 bases between. Germline V gene data show CDR1 as SGHVS and CDR2 as FNYEAQ. The CDR3 runs to 15 residues. CDR3 residues: CASSAQTGNSYEQYF. As DNA, the CDR3 is TGTGCCAGCAGCGCCCAGACGGGTAATTCCTACGAGCAGTACTTC.

This clone was counted a few times. The chain has TRBV6-5 and TRBJ1-1; tentatively, D is TRBD1 (6 bases). This CDR3 is built from 14 residues. Between the trimmed V and J ends, which lost 5 bases and 4 bases, there was a span of 14 bases. Germline V gene data show CDR1 as MNHEY and CDR2 as SVGAGI. CDR3 in amino acids: CASSLQGGATEAFF. The CDR3 region has the DNA TGTGCCAGCAGTCTACAGGGTGGGGCCACTGAAGCTTTCTTT.

The chain has TRBV18 and TRBJ2-2; D is uncertain. Germline V lookup: CDR1 KGHSH, CDR2 LQKENI. The ends were cut back, 3 bases at V and 3 bases at J, with 2 bases in the middle. The CDR3 is 12 residues long. The CDR3 reads CASSPYTGELFF. The CDR3 DNA reads as TGTGCCAGCTCACCCTACACCGGGGAGCTGTTTTTT. The whole variable domain, remainder taken from reference TRBV18 and TRBJ2-2, is NAGVMQNPRHLVRRRGQEARLRCSPMKGHSHVYWYRQLPEEGLKFMVYLQKENIIDESGMPKERFSAEFPKEGPSILRIQQVVRGDSAAYFCASSPYTGELFFGEGSRLTVL.

This clone appeared a single time. The J gene is TRBJ2-1, the V gene TRBV27; 11 nucleotides match TRBD2. Germline loops: CDR1 MNHEY, CDR2 SMNVEV (reference sequence). CDR3 length: 15 residues. Trimming removed 7 bases from V and 6 bases from J; junction bases left unmatched: 8. In DNA, the CDR3 is TGTGCCAGCACCACAGGAACTAGCGGGGGCAATGAGCAGTTCTTC. It encodes CASTTGTSGGNEQFF.

This chain uses TRBV2 with TRBJ1-5; 7 bases are shared with TRBD1. Germline V gene lookup returns CDR1 SNHLY and CDR2 FYNNEI. CDR3 length: 13 amino acids. Trimming at V came to 5 bases and at J to 5 bases, leaving 3 bases not matched to a gene. As DNA, the CDR3 is TGTGCCAGCAGTCTTGACAGGGATCAGCCCCAGCATTTT. Encoded protein: CASSLDRDQPQHF.

The chain recombines TRBV7-2 with TRBJ1-6; tentative D call: TRBD1 (6 bases). Germline loops: CDR1 SGHTA, CDR2 FQGNSA. This CDR3 spans 12 amino acids. The germline V and J ends were trimmed by 5 bases and 10 bases, with 9 bases remaining between them. The CDR3 nucleotides are TGTGCCAGCAGCCACCAGGGGTCACCCCTCCACTTT. It yields the protein CASSHQGSPLHF.

The J gene is TRBJ2-1, the V gene TRBV5-5; 7 bases agree with TRBD2. From germline, CDR1 is SGHKS and CDR2 YYEKEE (reference sequence). The CDR3 consists of 14 residues. The V and J ends lost 0 bases and 6 bases, in that order; junction bases with no gene match: 3. For the CDR3, the DNA is TGTGCCAGCAGCTTGGAACTAGCGAGCAATGAGCAGTTCTTC. Its translation: CASSLELASNEQFF.

The sample holds one count of this clone. The CDR3 loop is CASSQVLAMNTGELFF. CDR3 sequence (DNA): TGTGCCAGCAGCCAAGTTCTAGCGATGAACACCGGGGAGCTGTTTTTT. The V call is TRBV14, the J call TRBJ2-2, with D perhaps TRBD2 (6 bases). V was trimmed by 1 base and J by 1 base, leaving 10 bases between them. Germline CDR1 SGHDN, CDR2 FVKESK. The CDR3 is 16 amino acids.

V and J are TRBV7-8 and TRBJ2-7; the match to TRBD2 covers 11 bases. CDR3 length: 14 residues. Germline V gives CDR1 SGHVS, CDR2 FQNEAQ. Unmatched junction bases numbered 2, after V lost 5 bases and J lost 2 bases. CDR3 bases: TGTGCCAGCAGCGCGGGACTAGCGGCCTACGAGCAGTACTTC. Translation gives CASSAGLAAYEQYF.